The following is a TCR beta chain sequence with its context. What it binds is unknown. The data derive from a study of regulatory and conventional T cells in RAG deficiency. Regarding the study as a whole: Omenn patients showed >80% Treg-Tconv overlap and shorter CDR3 lengths. Shannon entropy fell and Simpson indices rose in RAG-deficient patients. Compared with controls, unique Treg TCR beta sequences dropped roughly 100-fold in Omenn syndrome and CID/AS.

Blood CD4+ CD25-low CD127-high conventional T cells supplied the genomic DNA template. The protocol was immunoSEQ multiplex PCR, while the TCRdb copy is restricted to in-frame clones and leaves out a portion. The data show some 35,000 clones, approximately 80% seen once. These data were likewise used in another study, on regulatory T cells. According to that study: The primer mix had 52 TRBV and 13 TRBJ primers. In patients, unique TRB V-J pairs were restricted and V/J usage skewed, especially in Tregs.

This TCR came from a human donor in good health. The specimen sequenced was CD4+ effector T cells sorted from blood.

In DNA form, the CDR3 reads TGTGCCTGGAGTGGACAGGGAATCGGCAATCAGCCCCAGCATTTT. This codes for CAWSGQGIGNQPQHF. V gene TRBV30 combines with J gene TRBJ1-5; 7 bases agree with TRBD1. The CDR3 is made up of 15 amino acids. V lost 1 base, J lost 2 bases, and 5 bases stayed unmatched. The germline V gene has CDR1 GTSNPN and CDR2 SVGIG (reference sequence).